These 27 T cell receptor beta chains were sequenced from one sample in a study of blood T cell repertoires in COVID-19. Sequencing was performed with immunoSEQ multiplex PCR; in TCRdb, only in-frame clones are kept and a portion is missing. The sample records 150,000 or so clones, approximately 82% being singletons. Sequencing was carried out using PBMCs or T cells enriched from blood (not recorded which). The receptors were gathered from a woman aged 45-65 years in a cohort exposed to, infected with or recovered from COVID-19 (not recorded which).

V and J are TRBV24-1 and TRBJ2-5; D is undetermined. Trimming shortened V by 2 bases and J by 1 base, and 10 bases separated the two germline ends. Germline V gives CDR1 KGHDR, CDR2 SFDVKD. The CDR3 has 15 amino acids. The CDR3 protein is CATSDSAGLQETQYF. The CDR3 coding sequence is TGTGCCACCAGTGATTCCGCCGGTCTCCAAGAGACCCAGTACTTC.

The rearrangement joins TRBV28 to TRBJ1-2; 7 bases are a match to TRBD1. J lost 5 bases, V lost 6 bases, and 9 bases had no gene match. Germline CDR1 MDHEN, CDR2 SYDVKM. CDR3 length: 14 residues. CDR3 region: CASRAGQERYGYTF. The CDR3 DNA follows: TGTGCCAGCAGGGCCGGACAGGAGAGATATGGCTACACCTTC.

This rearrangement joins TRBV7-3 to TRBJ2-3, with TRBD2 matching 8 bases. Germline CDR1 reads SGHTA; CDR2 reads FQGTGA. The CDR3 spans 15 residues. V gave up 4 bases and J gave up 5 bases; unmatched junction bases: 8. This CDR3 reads CASSSLAAPEDTQYF. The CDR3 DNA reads TGTGCCAGCAGCTCACTAGCGGCCCCAGAAGATACGCAGTATTTT.

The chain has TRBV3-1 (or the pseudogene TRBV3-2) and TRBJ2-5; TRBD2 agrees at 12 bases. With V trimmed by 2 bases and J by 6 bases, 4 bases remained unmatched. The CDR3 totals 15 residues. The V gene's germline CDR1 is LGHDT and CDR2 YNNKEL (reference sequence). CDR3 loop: CASSQQLAGGKTQYF. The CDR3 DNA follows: TGTGCCAGCAGCCAACAACTAGCGGGAGGAAAGACCCAGTACTTC.

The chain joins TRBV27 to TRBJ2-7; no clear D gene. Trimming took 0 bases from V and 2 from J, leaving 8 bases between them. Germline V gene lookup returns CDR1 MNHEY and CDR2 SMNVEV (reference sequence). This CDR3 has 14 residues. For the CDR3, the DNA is TGTGCCAGCAGTTTATCACTCTCGGCCTACGAGCAGTACTTC. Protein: CASSLSLSAYEQYF.

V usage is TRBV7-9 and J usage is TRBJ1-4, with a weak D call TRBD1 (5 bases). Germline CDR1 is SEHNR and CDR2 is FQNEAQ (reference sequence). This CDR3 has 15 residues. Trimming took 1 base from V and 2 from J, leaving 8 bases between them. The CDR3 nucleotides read TGTGCCAGCAGCTTAGATAGGGGCACTAATGAAAAACTGTTTTTT. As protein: CASSLDRGTNEKLFF.

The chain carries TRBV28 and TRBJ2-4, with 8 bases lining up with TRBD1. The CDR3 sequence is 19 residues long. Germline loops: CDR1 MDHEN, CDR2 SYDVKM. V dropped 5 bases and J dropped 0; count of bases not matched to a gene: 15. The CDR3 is CASSPARGQDIIAKNIQYF. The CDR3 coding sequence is TGTGCCAGCAGTCCGGCCAGGGGGCAAGACATAATAGCCAAAAACATTCAGTACTTC.

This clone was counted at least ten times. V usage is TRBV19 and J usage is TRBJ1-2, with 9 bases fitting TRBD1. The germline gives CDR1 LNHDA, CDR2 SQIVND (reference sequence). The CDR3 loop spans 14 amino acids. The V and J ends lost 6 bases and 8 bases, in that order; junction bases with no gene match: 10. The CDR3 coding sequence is TGTGCCAGTAGCTCCGGGACAGGGACTAACGGCTACACCTTC. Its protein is CASSSGTGTNGYTF.

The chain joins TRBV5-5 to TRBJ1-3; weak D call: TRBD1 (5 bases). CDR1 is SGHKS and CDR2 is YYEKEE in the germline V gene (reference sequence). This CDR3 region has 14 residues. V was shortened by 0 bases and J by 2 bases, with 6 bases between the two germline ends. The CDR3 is CASSLAGPGNTIYF. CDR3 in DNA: TGTGCCAGCAGCTTGGCAGGGCCTGGAAACACCATATATTTT.

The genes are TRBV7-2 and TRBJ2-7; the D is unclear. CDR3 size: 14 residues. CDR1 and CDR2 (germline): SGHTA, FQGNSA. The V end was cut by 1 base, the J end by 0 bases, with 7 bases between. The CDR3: CASSLVPGSYEQYF. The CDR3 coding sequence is TGTGCCAGCAGCTTAGTCCCGGGCTCCTACGAGCAGTACTTC.

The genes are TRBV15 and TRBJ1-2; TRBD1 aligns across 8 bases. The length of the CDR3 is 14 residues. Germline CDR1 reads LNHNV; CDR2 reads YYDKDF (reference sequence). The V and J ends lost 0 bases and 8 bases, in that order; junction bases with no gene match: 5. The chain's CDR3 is CATSRDRDRGGYTF. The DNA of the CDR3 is TGTGCCACCAGCAGAGATCGAGACAGGGGCGGCTACACCTTC.

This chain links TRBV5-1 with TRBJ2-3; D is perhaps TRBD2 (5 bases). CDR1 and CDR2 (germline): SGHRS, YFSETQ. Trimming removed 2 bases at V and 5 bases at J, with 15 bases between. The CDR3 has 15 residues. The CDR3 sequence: CASSFGLEAGDTQYF. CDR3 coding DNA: TGCGCCAGCAGCTTCGGACTCGAGGCGGGAGATACGCAGTATTTT.

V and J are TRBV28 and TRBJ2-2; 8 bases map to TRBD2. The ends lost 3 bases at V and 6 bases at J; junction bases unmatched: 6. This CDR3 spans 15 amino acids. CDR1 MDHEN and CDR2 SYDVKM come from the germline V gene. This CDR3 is CASSFSGGVPGELFF. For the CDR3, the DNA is TGTGCCAGCAGTTTTTCGGGGGGGGTGCCCGGGGAGCTGTTTTTT.

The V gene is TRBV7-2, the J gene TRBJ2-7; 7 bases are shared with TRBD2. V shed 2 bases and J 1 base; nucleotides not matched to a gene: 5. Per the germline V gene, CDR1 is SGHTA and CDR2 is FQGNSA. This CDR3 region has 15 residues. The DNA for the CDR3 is TGTGCCAGCAGCTTATATGGCGGGGGTTCCTACGAGCAGTACTTC. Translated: CASSLYGGGSYEQYF.

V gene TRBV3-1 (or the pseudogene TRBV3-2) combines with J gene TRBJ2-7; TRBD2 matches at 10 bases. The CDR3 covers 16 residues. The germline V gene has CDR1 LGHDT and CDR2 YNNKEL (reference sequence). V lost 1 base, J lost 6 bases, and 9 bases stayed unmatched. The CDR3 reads CASSQARSGRPFEQYF. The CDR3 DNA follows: TGTGCCAGCAGCCAAGCGCGTAGCGGGAGGCCTTTCGAGCAGTACTTC.

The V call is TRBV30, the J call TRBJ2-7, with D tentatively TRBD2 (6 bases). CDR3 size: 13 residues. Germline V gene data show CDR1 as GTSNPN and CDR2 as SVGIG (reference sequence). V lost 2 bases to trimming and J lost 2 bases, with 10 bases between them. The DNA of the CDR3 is TGTGCCTGGAGTCGACGGGGGACCTACGAGCAGTACTTC. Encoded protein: CAWSRRGTYEQYF.

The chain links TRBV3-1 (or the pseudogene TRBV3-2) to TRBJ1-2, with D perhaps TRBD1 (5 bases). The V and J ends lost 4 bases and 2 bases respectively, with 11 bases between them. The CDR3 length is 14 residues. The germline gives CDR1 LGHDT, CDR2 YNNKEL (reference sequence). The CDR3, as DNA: TGTGCCAGCAGCCCCTGGACACCCAACTATGGCTACACCTTC. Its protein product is CASSPWTPNYGYTF.

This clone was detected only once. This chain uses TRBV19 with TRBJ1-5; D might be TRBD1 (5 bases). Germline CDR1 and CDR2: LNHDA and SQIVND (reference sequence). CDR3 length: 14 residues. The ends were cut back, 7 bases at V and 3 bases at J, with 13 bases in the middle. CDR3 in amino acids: CASMMAGNNQPQHF. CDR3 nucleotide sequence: TGTGCCAGTATGATGGCAGGGAACAATCAGCCCCAGCATTTT.

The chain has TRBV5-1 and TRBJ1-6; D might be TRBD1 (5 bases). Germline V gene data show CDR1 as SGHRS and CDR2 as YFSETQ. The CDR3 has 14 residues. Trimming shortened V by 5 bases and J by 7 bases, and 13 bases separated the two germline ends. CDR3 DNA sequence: TGCGCCAGCAGAGAAGACAGCACGAATTCACCCCTCCACTTT. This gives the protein CASREDSTNSPLHF.

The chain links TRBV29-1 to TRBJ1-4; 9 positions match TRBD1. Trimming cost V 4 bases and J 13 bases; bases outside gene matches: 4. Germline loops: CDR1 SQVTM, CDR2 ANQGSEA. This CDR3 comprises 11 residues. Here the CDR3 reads CSVVKDRGLFF. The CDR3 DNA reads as TGCAGCGTTGTAAAGGACAGGGGACTGTTTTTT. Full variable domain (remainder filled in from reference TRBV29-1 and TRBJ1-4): SAVISQKPSRDICQRGTSLTIQCQVDSQVTMMFWYRQQPGQSLTLIATANQGSEATYESGFVIDKFPISRPNLTFSTLTVSNMSPEDSSIYLCSVVKDRGLFFGSGTQLSVL.

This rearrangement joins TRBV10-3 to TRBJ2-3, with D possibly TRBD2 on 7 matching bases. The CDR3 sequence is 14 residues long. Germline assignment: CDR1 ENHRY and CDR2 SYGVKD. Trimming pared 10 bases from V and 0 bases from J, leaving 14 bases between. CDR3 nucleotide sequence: TGTGCCACGGGGGGCAGCTCTAGCACAGATACGCAGTATTTT. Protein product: CATGGSSSTDTQYF.

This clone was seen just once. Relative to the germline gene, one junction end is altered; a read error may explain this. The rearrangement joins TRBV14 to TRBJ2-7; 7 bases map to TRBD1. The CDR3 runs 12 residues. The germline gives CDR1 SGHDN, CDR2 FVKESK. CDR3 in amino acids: CASSQDKGQVVF. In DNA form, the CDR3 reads TGTGCCAGCAGCCAAGATAAAGGACAGGTAGTTTTC. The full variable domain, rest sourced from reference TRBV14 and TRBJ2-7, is EAGVTQFPSHSVIEKGQTVTLRCDPISGHDNLYWYRRVMGKEIKFLLHFVKESKQDESGMPNNRFLAERTGGTYSTLKVQPAELEDSGVYFCASSQDKGQVVFGPGTRLTVT.

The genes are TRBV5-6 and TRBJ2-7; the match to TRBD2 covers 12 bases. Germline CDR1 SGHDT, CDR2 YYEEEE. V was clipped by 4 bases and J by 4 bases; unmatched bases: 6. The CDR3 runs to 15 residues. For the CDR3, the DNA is TGTGCCAGCAGCCCGGGACTAGCGGGTTGGTACGAGCAGTACTTC. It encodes CASSPGLAGWYEQYF.

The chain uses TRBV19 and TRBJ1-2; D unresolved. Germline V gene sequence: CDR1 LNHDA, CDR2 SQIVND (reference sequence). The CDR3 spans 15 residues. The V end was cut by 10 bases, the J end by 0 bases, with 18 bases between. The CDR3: CATKSIRTSNYGYTF. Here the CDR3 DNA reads TGTGCCACCAAGTCGATCCGGACTTCTAACTATGGCTACACCTTC.

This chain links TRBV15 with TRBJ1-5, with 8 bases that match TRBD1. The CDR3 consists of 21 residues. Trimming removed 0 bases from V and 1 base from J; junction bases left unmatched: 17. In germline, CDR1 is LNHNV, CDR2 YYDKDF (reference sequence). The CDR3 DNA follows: TGTGCCACCAGCAGAGATCTAGGGACAGGAACACATTTCTTGAGCAATCAGCCCCAGCATTTT. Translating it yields CATSRDLGTGTHFLSNQPQHF.

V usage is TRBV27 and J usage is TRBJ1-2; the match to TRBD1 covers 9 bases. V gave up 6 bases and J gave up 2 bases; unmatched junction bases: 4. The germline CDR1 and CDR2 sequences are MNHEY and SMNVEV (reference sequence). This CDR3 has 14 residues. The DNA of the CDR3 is TGTGCCAGCAGCCGGGACAGGGCGAACTATGGCTACACCTTC. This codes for CASSRDRANYGYTF.

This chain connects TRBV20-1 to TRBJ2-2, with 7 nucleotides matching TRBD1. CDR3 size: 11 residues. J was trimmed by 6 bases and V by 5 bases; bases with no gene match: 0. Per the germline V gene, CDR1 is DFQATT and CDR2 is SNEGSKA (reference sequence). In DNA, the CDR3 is TGCAGTGCTCAGGGGGCCGGGGAGCTGTTTTTT. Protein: CSAQGAGELFF.